A single sample is the source of the 26 T cell receptor beta chains below, sequenced in a study of OX40 agonist ivuxolimab in advanced cancers. Assay: immunoSEQ multiplex PCR; the TCRdb copy retains only in-frame clones and omits some. This repertoire shows about 23,000 clones, less than 90% found once; its top ten account for over 11%. Sequenced here: CD4+ or CD8+ T cells sorted from blood, sampled in a trial of the OX40 agonist ivuxolimab. The receptor source for this set is an adult with an advanced solid tumor such as melanoma, head and neck, liver or kidney cancer.

The rearrangement links TRBV27 to TRBJ1-5; tentatively, D is TRBD1 (6 bases). Germline V lookup: CDR1 MNHEY, CDR2 SMNVEV (reference sequence). The germline V and J ends were trimmed by 5 bases and 6 bases, with 14 bases remaining between them. This CDR3 has 14 residues. CDR3 in amino acids: CASSLGGATQPQHF. CDR3 sequence (DNA): TGTGCCAGCAGTCTAGGGGGGGCGACTCAGCCCCAGCATTTT.

The table lists this clone with a few counts. The chain has TRBV15 and TRBJ1-5; maybe TRBD1 (5 bases). From germline, CDR1 is LNHNV and CDR2 YYDKDF (reference sequence). Trimming pared 5 bases from V and 0 bases from J, leaving 14 bases between. CDR3 length: 16 residues. The CDR3 here is CATSGKTDYSNQPQHF. CDR3 bases: TGTGCCACCAGCGGAAAGACAGATTATAGCAATCAGCCCCAGCATTTT.

This rearrangement joins TRBV5-1 to TRBJ1-1; D remains ambiguous. Trimming shortened V by 0 bases and J by 0 bases, and 15 bases separated the two germline ends. CDR1 is SGHRS, CDR2 YFSETQ, per germline. CDR3 length equals 17 residues. CDR3 region: CASSLEAGRPMNTEAFF. CDR3 DNA sequence: TGCGCCAGCAGCTTGGAGGCAGGTCGGCCCATGAACACTGAAGCTTTCTTT.

The rearrangement uses TRBV27 and TRBJ1-1; D is uncertain. Trimming removed 3 bases from V and 5 bases from J, with 13 bases in between. There are 14 residues in the CDR3. Germline V gene data show CDR1 as MNHEY and CDR2 as SMNVEV (reference sequence). In DNA form, the CDR3 reads TGTGCCAGCAGTTTCTCCATGGACTATACTGAAGCTTTCTTT. It translates to CASSFSMDYTEAFF.

V and J are TRBV9 and TRBJ2-1; D gene ambiguous. Per germline, CDR1 SGDLS and CDR2 YYNGEE. The V end lost 0 bases, the J end lost 0 bases, and 7 bases lay between the germline ends. The CDR3 covers 15 residues. The CDR3 bases are TGTGCCAGCAGCGTAGACCAGAGCTCCTACAATGAGCAGTTCTTC. As protein: CASSVDQSSYNEQFF.

This rearrangement joins TRBV11-2 to TRBJ2-3, with TRBD1 matching over 10 bases. Trimming at V came to 5 bases and at J to 4 bases, leaving 6 bases not matched to a gene. This CDR3 is 15 amino acids long. Germline CDR1 reads SGHAT; CDR2 reads FQNNGV. CDR3 DNA sequence: TGTGCCAGCAGCCCCGGACAGGGGGGGCCAGATACGCAGTATTTT. Translating it yields CASSPGQGGPDTQYF.

This clone showed up just once. This chain joins TRBV19 and TRBJ1-2; D remains unclear. Looked up from germline, CDR1 is LNHDA and CDR2 is SQIVND (reference sequence). Trimming cost V 10 bases and J 7 bases, with 16 bases left between them. This CDR3 has 12 amino acids. This CDR3 is CATFGSPGGYTF. Written as DNA, the CDR3 is TGTGCCACCTTTGGGTCGCCAGGTGGCTACACCTTC.

The chain employs TRBV5-8 and TRBJ1-5, with D tentatively TRBD1 (5 bases). Germline V gene lookup returns CDR1 SGHTS and CDR2 YDEGEE. The CDR3 covers 16 residues. Trimming shortened V by 0 bases and J by 0 bases, and 10 bases separated the two germline ends. This CDR3 is CASSLGQTDSNQPQHF. The DNA for the CDR3 is TGTGCCAGCAGCTTGGGCCAGACAGATAGCAATCAGCCCCAGCATTTT. The full variable domain, completed using reference TRBV5-8 and TRBJ1-5, is EAGVTQSPTHLIKTRGQQATLRCSPISGHTSVYWYQQALGLGLQFLLWYDEGEERNRGNFPPRFSGRQFPNYSSELNVNALELEDSALYLCASSLGQTDSNQPQHFGDGTRLSIL.

This rearrangement joins TRBV5-5 to TRBJ2-3; D not resolved. Between the trimmed V and J ends, which lost 0 bases and 6 bases, there was a span of 8 bases. The CDR3 is 13 amino acids. Germline loops: CDR1 SGHKS, CDR2 YYEKEE (reference sequence). CDR3 region: CASSLDLQDTQYF. CDR3 DNA sequence: TGTGCCAGCAGCTTGGATTTGCAGGATACGCAGTATTTT.

The chain employs TRBV9 and TRBJ2-2; 8 bases fit TRBD1. J was trimmed by 0 bases and V by 4 bases; bases with no gene match: 8. CDR3 size: 17 residues. From germline, CDR1 is SGDLS and CDR2 YYNGEE. The CDR3 spells CASSFWTGPSNTGELFF. The CDR3 DNA reads TGTGCCAGCAGCTTCTGGACAGGGCCCTCGAACACCGGGGAGCTGTTTTTT. The full variable domain, in which reference TRBV9 and TRBJ2-2 provide the parts outside the CDR3, is DSGVTQTPKHLITATGQRVTLRCSPRSGDLSVYWYQQSLDQGLQFLIQYYNGEERAKGNILERFSAQQFPDLHSELNLSSLELGDSALYFCASSFWTGPSNTGELFFGEGSRLTVL.

This rearrangement joins TRBV7-9 to TRBJ2-5; weak D call: TRBD2 (5 bases). There are 16 residues in the CDR3. V lost 5 bases to trimming and J lost 2 bases, with 18 bases between them. From germline, CDR1 is SEHNR and CDR2 FQNEAQ (reference sequence). CDR3 coding DNA: TGTGCCAGCAGCGTCCCGGGCTGGCGGGTGCAAGAGACCCAGTACTTC. This encodes CASSVPGWRVQETQYF.

This clone was seen more than once but under ten times. The rearrangement uses TRBV15 and TRBJ1-1; no definite D call. The CDR3 length is 13 residues. V was trimmed by 5 bases and J by 1 base, leaving 8 bases between them. Per germline, CDR1 LNHNV and CDR2 YYDKDF (reference sequence). For the CDR3, the DNA is TGTGCCACCAGCGACTCCGGGAACACTGAAGCTTTCTTT. As protein: CATSDSGNTEAFF.

This chain uses TRBV7-9 with TRBJ2-1, with unresolved D. V lost 5 bases and J 10 bases, leaving 9 bases between the germline ends. The CDR3 length is 11 residues. Germline V gives CDR1 SEHNR, CDR2 FQNEAQ (reference sequence). In DNA, the CDR3 is TGTGCCAGCAGCCCCGCAGGAGAGCAGTTCTTC. Protein sequence: CASSPAGEQFF.

The rearrangement joins TRBV29-1 to TRBJ2-3; D may be TRBD1 or TRBD2 (5 bases each). CDR1 and CDR2 from the germline V gene are SQVTM and ANQGSEA. The CDR3 extends over 14 amino acids. Deletions cut 4 bases from V and 2 bases from J, with 13 bases between. CDR3 nucleotides: TGCAGCGTTGGAAGAGGGGACCTCACAGATACGCAGTATTTT. Translation: CSVGRGDLTDTQYF.

J is TRBJ2-1 and V is TRBV6-8; D not certain. V lost 5 bases and J lost 10, with 9 bases in between. The CDR3 is 11 amino acids. Germline V gene sequence: CDR1 MNHGY, CDR2 SAAAGT. DNA for the CDR3: TGTGCCAGCAGTGACGCAGGAGAGCAGTTCTTC. Translated: CASSDAGEQFF.

This chain connects TRBV13 to TRBJ2-2; the D gene could be TRBD1 or TRBD2 (5 bases each). V shed 5 bases and J shed 5 bases, with 9 bases lying between them. The CDR3 length is 13 residues. CDR1 and CDR2 (germline): PRHDT, FYEKMQ (reference sequence). CDR3 loop: CASSLRETGELFF. CDR3 in DNA: TGTGCCAGCAGCCTCAGGGAGACCGGGGAGCTGTTTTTT.

The V and J genes are TRBV27 and TRBJ2-2, with D maybe TRBD1 (6 bases). CDR1 MNHEY and CDR2 SMNVEV come from the germline V gene (reference sequence). The CDR3 has 16 residues. V was pared by 5 bases and J by 4 bases, with 17 bases between. The CDR3 DNA reads TGTGCCAGCAGTCTAGGGGGTCAGGGTGTCACCGGGGAGCTGTTTTTT. Residues: CASSLGGQGVTGELFF.

The V call is TRBV6-6, the J call TRBJ1-2, with unresolved D. The germline V gene has CDR1 MNHNY and CDR2 SVGAGI (reference sequence). V lost 6 bases and J 4 bases, leaving 6 bases between the germline ends. This CDR3 region has 11 residues. The CDR3 DNA follows: TGTGCCAGCAGCCCTGCCTATGGCTACACCTTC. It encodes CASSPAYGYTF.

In DNA form, the CDR3 reads TGTGCCAGCAGTTACTATCCCCCAGCGAAAGATACGCAGTATTTT. Translating gives CASSYYPPAKDTQYF. The chain carries TRBV6-5 and TRBJ2-3, with D unclear. The V and J ends lost 1 base and 5 bases respectively, with 13 bases between them. Looked up from germline, CDR1 is MNHEY and CDR2 is SVGAGI. This CDR3 spans 15 amino acids.

CDR3: CASSLGTGVIGYTF. The DNA for the CDR3 is TGTGCCAGCAGTTTAGGGACAGGGGTGATTGGCTACACCTTC. The chain has TRBV27 and TRBJ1-2; 10 bases align to TRBD1. Losses at the gene ends were 2 bases for V and 7 bases for J; bases not matched to a gene: 4. From germline, CDR1 is MNHEY and CDR2 SMNVEV (reference sequence). The CDR3 has 14 amino acids.

The V and J genes are TRBV27 and TRBJ1-1; the D is unclear. V was cut by 2 bases and J by 3 bases, with 13 bases left in between. CDR3 length: 15 amino acids. Per the germline V gene, CDR1 is MNHEY and CDR2 is SMNVEV (reference sequence). The DNA for the CDR3 is TGTGCCAGCAGTTTACGAGGAGGGATCGACACTGAAGCTTTCTTT. Encoded protein: CASSLRGGIDTEAFF.

The rearrangement uses TRBV7-2 and TRBJ2-6; tentative D call: TRBD1 (5 bases). CDR1 is SGHTA, CDR2 FQGNSA, per germline. V lost 7 bases and J 1 base, leaving 11 bases between the germline ends. CDR3 length: 15 amino acids. This CDR3 is CASTRAGSGANVLTF. The DNA of the CDR3 is TGTGCCAGCACCAGAGCAGGGTCTGGGGCCAACGTCCTGACTTTC.

V is TRBV6-1 and J is TRBJ1-3; D gene uncertain. The CDR3 covers 15 residues. V was trimmed by 3 bases and J by 1 base, leaving 10 bases between them. Looked up from germline, CDR1 is MNHNS and CDR2 is SASEGT. The CDR3 here is CASSDFYRSGNTIYF. The CDR3 region has the DNA TGTGCCAGCAGTGACTTTTACAGATCTGGAAACACCATATATTTT.

The V call is TRBV11-3, the J call TRBJ1-1; D is unresolved. Looked up from germline, CDR1 is SGHNT and CDR2 is YENEEA. Trimming removed 5 bases at V and 5 bases at J, with 9 bases between. The CDR3 has 12 residues. The CDR3 spells CASSRGGTEAFF. The CDR3 region has the DNA TGTGCCAGCAGCCGCGGAGGAACTGAAGCTTTCTTT. Drawing the rest from reference TRBV11-3 and TRBJ1-1, the complete variable domain is EAGVVQSPRYKIIEKKQPVAFWCNPISGHNTLYWYLQNLGQGPELLIRYENEEAVDDSQLPKDRFSAERLKGVDSTLKIQPAELGDSAVYLCASSRGGTEAFFGQGTRLTVV.

This sequence joins TRBV4-1 and TRBJ1-6, with D maybe TRBD1 (5 bases). The CDR3 has 16 amino acids. In germline, CDR1 is MGHRA, CDR2 YSYEKL. V lost 2 bases and J lost 8, with 16 bases in between. The CDR3 here is CASSQNRRGGYSPLHF. Written as DNA, the CDR3 is TGCGCCAGCAGCCAAAACAGGAGGGGCGGATATTCACCCCTCCACTTT.

This chain's CDR3 is CASRHGAPGTEAFF. Here the CDR3 DNA reads TGTGCCAGCCGCCACGGGGCTCCGGGGACTGAAGCTTTCTTT. The chain recombines TRBV27 with TRBJ1-1; D perhaps matches TRBD1 (5 bases). This CDR3 comprises 14 residues. Germline CDR1 and CDR2: MNHEY and SMNVEV (reference sequence). Trimming removed 8 bases from V and 5 bases from J, with 18 bases in between.